This T cell receptor (beta chain) originates from a study of T cells after posttransplantation cyclophosphamide. Notes on the study in general: Blood and skin or GI T cell repertoires showed limited TRB overlap. After PTCy, TRB diversity resembled that of CNI/methotrexate controls.

CDR1 is SSHAT, CDR2 FNYEAQ, per germline (reference sequence). The CDR3 contains 14 residues. Controls had myeloablative marrow grafts with methotrexate and calcineurin inhibitor, sampled at 1 year. Assay used: immunoSEQ multiplex PCR; TCRdb lists only in-frame clones, some missing. The data contain around 22,000 clones, around 90% of them seen just once; the ten biggest clones take up around 8%. As regards this clone: Its antigen remains unknown. Compared with germline, one end of the junction differs, possibly owing to a read error.

Sequences were derived from PBMCs, sampled after an allogeneic stem cell transplant with a calcineurin inhibitor and methotrexate. The clonotype comes from a female patient in her forties or fifties who received an allogeneic stem cell transplant from an unrelated donor, was CMV-positive, and had chronic GVHD only. Some T cells may be supplied by the graft donor. The chain has TRBV7-7 and TRBJ2-5; 9 positions match TRBD2. The CDR3 spells CASSLGLAGETQYF. CDR3 sequence (DNA): TGTGCTAGCAGCTTAGGTCTAGCGGGGGAGACCCAGTACTTC.